This T cell receptor (beta chain) was sequenced in a study of regulatory T cells in long-lasting Graves disease. Investigators prepared the TCR beta libraries by applying iRepertoire HTBI primers and Arm-PCR of CDR3 regions. TCRdb itself ran the multiplex PCR reads through MiXCR, one entry per CDR3 protein. The table records a few hundred thousand distinct CDR3 sequences, about 22% of them present only once. Trimming took off 6 bases at V and 7 bases at J, with 13 bases between the two ends. The length of the CDR3 is 13 residues. Germline CDR1 is SGHTA and CDR2 is FQGNSA. The table lists this clonotype with many counts. Its specificity is unknown. As to time point: persistent/refractory GD, antithyroid drugs over 5 years with positive TRAb. From RNA extracted from PBMCs, the TCR library was made. Study-wide results and limits: The sample size was small, and this may have reduced accuracy.

This chain uses TRBV7-2 with TRBJ2-1, with D perhaps given as TRBD1 or TRBD2 (6 bases each). The material was peripheral blood mononuclear cells (PBMCs), obtained when the disease was refractory, from a patient treated with antithyroid drugs. The sequence derives from a female donor with Graves disease. The CDR3 here is CASRAGGWNEQFF. The CDR3 region has the DNA TGTGCCAGCAGGGCCGGGGGCTGGAATGAGCAGTTCTTC.